This passage covers 27 T cell receptor beta chains from one sample sequenced in a study of T cell responses to AZD1222 COVID-19 vaccine (dated by TCRdb to the early 2020s). According to the study, the label for this sample's time point signals: baseline before first vaccination. The protocol used for the library was the immunoSEQ multiplex PCR assay. TCRdb took this table from immuneACCESS and kept in-frame rearrangements with V and J called. Such tables lack part of the clones; where checked against another copy, unresolved V genes explain under half of the gap, and the rest is unexplained. The sample includes more than 95,000 clones, with 90% to 95% observed a single time. Roughly 44% of the sample rests with the top ten. Sample: peripheral blood, taken on day 0 of AZD1222 vaccination. The source of these receptors is an adult in good health.

This clone showed up just once. The gene calls are TRBV2 and TRBJ2-7, with 7 positions matching TRBD2. CDR3 length equals 14 residues. V shed 9 bases, J shed 1 base, and the junction held 9 bases outside the gene matches. Germline assignment: CDR1 SNHLY and CDR2 FYNNEI. CDR3 region: CASNSREVSYEQYF. The CDR3 coding sequence is TGTGCCAGTAACTCCCGGGAGGTGTCCTACGAGCAGTACTTC.

The chain employs TRBV5-1 and TRBJ2-6, with 7 positions matching TRBD1. Germline CDR1 is SGHRS and CDR2 is YFSETQ. The CDR3 totals 18 residues. The trim removed 6 bases at V and 3 bases at J, leaving 15 bases unmatched. The CDR3 spells CASTTPQGVGLGANVLTF. For the CDR3, the DNA is TGCGCCAGCACCACCCCCCAGGGGGTTGGACTTGGGGCCAACGTCCTGACTTTC.

The chain has TRBV6-5 and TRBJ2-7; 15 bases agree with TRBD2. Germline trimming cut 6 bases from V and 6 bases from J; bases unmatched to any gene: 6. The CDR3 runs to 15 residues. In germline, CDR1 is MNHEY, CDR2 SVGAGI. CDR3 in amino acids: CASSLMGLAGGEQYF. The DNA of the CDR3 is TGTGCCAGCAGCCTTATGGGACTAGCGGGAGGCGAGCAGTACTTC.

The chain recombines TRBV27 with TRBJ1-6; the D is unclear. The CDR3 has 14 residues. Trimming left V 2 bases short and J 7 bases short, with 9 bases between. Germline V gene data show CDR1 as MNHEY and CDR2 as SMNVEV (reference sequence). In nucleotides, the CDR3 is TGTGCCAGCAGTTTAATCGGTATCAATTCACCCCTCCACTTT. This translates into CASSLIGINSPLHF.

The V call is TRBV3-1 (or the pseudogene TRBV3-2), the J call TRBJ2-2; no clear D. Germline CDR1 is LGHDT and CDR2 is YNNKEL (reference sequence). The CDR3 has 12 residues. With 5 bases removed from V and 2 bases from J, the gap between germline ends came to 3 bases. The CDR3 protein is CASSFNTGELFF. As DNA, the CDR3 is TGTGCCAGCAGCTTCAACACCGGGGAGCTGTTTTTT.

The V gene is TRBV5-4, the J gene TRBJ1-2, with TRBD1 matching 7 bases. The CDR3 is made up of 16 amino acids. Germline V gene lookup returns CDR1 SGHNT and CDR2 YYREEE (reference sequence). V lost 3 bases to trimming and J lost 3 bases; unmatched junction nucleotides: 11. The CDR3 loop is CASSSGGQAIYYGYTF. CDR3 sequence (DNA): TGTGCCAGCAGCTCGGGAGGACAGGCGATTTACTATGGCTACACCTTC.

The CDR3 bases are TGTGCCAGCTCAGAAGGACCGGGACAGGGGAACACTGAAGCTTTCTTT. Protein: CASSEGPGQGNTEAFF. The J gene is TRBJ1-1, the V gene TRBV18; 9 bases are a match to TRBD1. CDR1 and CDR2 from the germline V gene are KGHSH and LQKENI. The CDR3 consists of 16 residues. J lost 1 base, V lost 5 bases, and 8 bases had no gene match.

This sequence joins TRBV28 and TRBJ2-7; 10 positions match TRBD1. The length of the CDR3 is 14 residues. The germline CDR1 and CDR2 sequences are MDHEN and SYDVKM. The V segment lost 1 base and the J segment 12 bases; nucleotides outside the gene matches: 9. The CDR3 DNA reads TGTGCCAGCAGTTTATTCTCAGGACAGGGGGGCTCGTACTTC. Translated: CASSLFSGQGGSYF.

This clone was found a few times. V usage is TRBV20-1 and J usage is TRBJ2-7, with TRBD1 identical over 8 bases. Germline V gene sequence: CDR1 DFQATT, CDR2 SNEGSKA (reference sequence). After removal of 3 bases from V and 3 bases from J, the junction contained 7 bases not matched to a gene. This CDR3 spans 14 amino acids. CDR3 sequence: CSASRAGGIYEQYF. CDR3 coding DNA: TGCAGTGCTAGTAGGGCAGGGGGCATCTACGAGCAGTACTTC.

DNA of the CDR3: TGTGCCATCAGTGGGGGTAGCGGGAGCTTGGAAGAGACCCAGTACTTC. Translating it yields CAISGGSGSLEETQYF. The chain recombines TRBV10-3 with TRBJ2-5; 9 bases match TRBD2. The germline CDR1 and CDR2 sequences are ENHRY and SYGVKD. The CDR3 has 16 amino acids. The J segment lost 3 bases and the V segment lost 4 bases, leaving 9 bases of the junction unmatched.

The rearrangement uses TRBV19 and TRBJ1-5, with D possibly TRBD1 on 5 matching bases. Germline V lookup: CDR1 LNHDA, CDR2 SQIVND (reference sequence). Trimming shortened V by 5 bases and J by 4 bases, and 9 bases separated the two germline ends. The CDR3 extends over 13 amino acids. The DNA for the CDR3 is TGTGCCAGTAGTCCGGGACCTAATCAGCCCCAGCATTTT. Amino acids: CASSPGPNQPQHF.

This rearrangement joins TRBV5-1 to TRBJ2-3; D not certain. The CDR3 extends over 11 amino acids. The V end was cut by 4 bases, the J end by 5 bases, with 5 bases between. The germline gives CDR1 SGHRS, CDR2 YFSETQ. CDR3 sequence: CASSNGDTQYF. CDR3 nucleotide sequence: TGCGCCAGCAGCAATGGAGATACGCAGTATTTT.

The rearrangement uses TRBV4-3 and TRBJ2-3; 7 bases align to TRBD1. The CDR3 is 15 amino acids. Per the germline V gene, CDR1 is LGHNA and CDR2 is YSLEER. The V and J ends lost 1 base and 2 bases, in that order; junction bases with no gene match: 3. CDR3 in amino acids: CASSQVGQATDTQYF. The CDR3 coding sequence is TGCGCCAGCAGCCAAGTTGGACAGGCCACAGATACGCAGTATTTT.

The rearrangement links TRBV28 to TRBJ2-2, with 9 positions matching TRBD1. After removal of 3 bases from V and 7 bases from J, the junction contained 6 bases not matched to a gene. Germline assignment: CDR1 MDHEN and CDR2 SYDVKM. The length of the CDR3 is 15 residues. Here the CDR3 reads CASSFATGGNGELFF. CDR3 bases: TGTGCCAGCAGTTTCGCGACAGGGGGAAACGGGGAGCTGTTTTTT.

V usage is TRBV9 and J usage is TRBJ1-1; 8 bases line up with TRBD1. The CDR3 runs to 15 residues. Germline trimming cut 4 bases from V and 3 bases from J; bases unmatched to any gene: 8. The germline V gene has CDR1 SGDLS and CDR2 YYNGEE. This CDR3 reads CASSPQGGAYTEAFF. CDR3 in DNA: TGTGCCAGCAGCCCACAGGGGGGGGCTTACACTGAAGCTTTCTTT.

This clone was observed a handful of times. The chain has TRBV29-1 and TRBJ2-3; D not resolved. The CDR3 sequence is 12 residues long. The germline V gene has CDR1 SQVTM and CDR2 ANQGSEA. V was clipped by 7 bases and J by 6 bases, with 14 bases between them. For the CDR3, the DNA is TGCAGCGCAGACCGAATCAGGGATACGCAGTATTTT. Its protein product is CSADRIRDTQYF.

The V call is TRBV5-1, the J call TRBJ2-7; 9 bases are shared with TRBD2. V was clipped by 2 bases and J by 5 bases; unmatched bases: 5. This CDR3 has 14 amino acids. The V gene's germline CDR1 is SGHRS and CDR2 YFSETQ. CDR3 sequence (DNA): TGCGCCAGCAGCTTTAGCGGGAGTGTCGACGAGCAGTACTTC. Encoded protein: CASSFSGSVDEQYF. The full variable domain, rest sourced from reference TRBV5-1 and TRBJ2-7, is KAGVTQTPRYLIKTRGQQVTLSCSPISGHRSVSWYQQTPGQGLQFLFEYFSETQRNKGNFPGRFSGRQFSNSRSEMNVSTLELGDSALYLCASSFSGSVDEQYFGPGTRLTVT.

The chain joins TRBV2 to TRBJ2-1; 8 bases map to TRBD1. This CDR3 is 14 amino acids long. Germline V gene lookup returns CDR1 SNHLY and CDR2 FYNNEI. J lost 10 bases, V lost 4 bases, and 9 bases had no gene match. This CDR3 is CASSVYQGAGEQFF. DNA of the CDR3: TGTGCCAGCAGTGTATATCAGGGGGCAGGGGAGCAGTTCTTC.

The gene calls are TRBV7-9 and TRBJ1-1; D remains ambiguous. The V and J ends lost 1 base and 6 bases respectively, with 12 bases between them. The CDR3 loop spans 14 amino acids. The germline gives CDR1 SEHNR, CDR2 FQNEAQ (reference sequence). CDR3 DNA: TGTGCCAGCAGCTTAGTAGTGGTACAAGCTGAAGCTTTCTTT. It encodes CASSLVVVQAEAFF.

The gene calls are TRBV7-9 and TRBJ2-5; D ambiguous. The CDR3 has 14 amino acids. CDR1 is SEHNR, CDR2 FQNEAQ, per germline (reference sequence). Trimming stripped 2 bases from V and 2 bases from J, with 9 bases between. In DNA form, the CDR3 reads TGTGCCAGCAGCTTAAGGGATGCACAAGAGACCCAGTACTTC. This codes for CASSLRDAQETQYF.

The V call is TRBV28, the J call TRBJ1-2; maybe TRBD1 (6 bases). There are 15 residues in the CDR3. V was shortened by 5 bases and J by 0 bases, with 13 bases between the two germline ends. From germline, CDR1 is MDHEN and CDR2 SYDVKM. CDR3 amino acids: CASSLTGRANYGYTF. The CDR3 DNA reads as TGTGCCAGCAGTCTAACAGGGCGAGCTAACTATGGCTACACCTTC.

On this clone: Within the sample, other DNA sequences also encode this same CDR3. This chain links TRBV19 with TRBJ2-3, with TRBD2 identical over 8 bases. From germline, CDR1 is LNHDA and CDR2 SQIVND (reference sequence). There are 15 residues in the CDR3. Trimming cost V 5 bases and J 3 bases; bases outside gene matches: 7. The DNA for the CDR3 is TGTGCCAGTAGTCAAACTAGCGGATCTACAGATACGCAGTATTTT. Its protein product is CASSQTSGSTDTQYF.

This clone was detected once. The rearrangement joins TRBV4-1 to TRBJ1-4; weak D call: TRBD1 (5 bases). CDR1 is MGHRA, CDR2 YSYEKL, per germline. Trimming took off 5 bases at V and 1 base at J, with 11 bases between the two ends. The CDR3 runs 15 residues. The CDR3 sequence is CASSVRDGTNEKLFF. The CDR3 nucleotides read TGCGCCAGCAGCGTTCGGGACGGAACTAATGAAAAACTGTTTTTT.

In DNA form, the CDR3 reads TGTGCCAGCAGTTCCCAGGGGTTACTGAACACTGAAGCTTTCTTT. Amino acids: CASSSQGLLNTEAFF. The chain is built from TRBV2 and TRBJ1-1; the D gene is possibly TRBD1 (6 bases). Germline CDR1 is SNHLY and CDR2 is FYNNEI. V lost 5 bases to trimming and J lost 0 bases, with 13 bases between them. The CDR3 is 15 amino acids.

The chain uses TRBV7-9 and TRBJ2-7; no reliable D call. Trimming stripped 5 bases from V and 4 bases from J, with 9 bases between. In germline, CDR1 is SEHNR, CDR2 FQNEAQ (reference sequence). The CDR3 is made up of 12 amino acids. The CDR3 here is CASSEDVYEQYF. DNA for the CDR3: TGTGCCAGCAGCGAGGACGTATACGAGCAGTACTTC.

The chain couples TRBV9 to TRBJ1-2; no firm D call. Trimming removed 0 bases at V and 1 base at J, with 7 bases between. CDR1 is SGDLS, CDR2 YYNGEE, per germline. This CDR3 region has 14 residues. CDR3: CASSVDSFNYGYTF. CDR3 DNA sequence: TGTGCCAGCAGCGTAGACAGTTTTAACTATGGCTACACCTTC.

This chain joins TRBV28 and TRBJ2-7; D remains ambiguous. V was clipped by 6 bases and J by 3 bases, with 6 bases between them. This CDR3 is built from 11 residues. Germline CDR1 is MDHEN and CDR2 is SYDVKM. CDR3 in amino acids: CASSSIYEQYF. CDR3 coding DNA: TGTGCCAGCAGCTCCATCTACGAGCAGTACTTC.